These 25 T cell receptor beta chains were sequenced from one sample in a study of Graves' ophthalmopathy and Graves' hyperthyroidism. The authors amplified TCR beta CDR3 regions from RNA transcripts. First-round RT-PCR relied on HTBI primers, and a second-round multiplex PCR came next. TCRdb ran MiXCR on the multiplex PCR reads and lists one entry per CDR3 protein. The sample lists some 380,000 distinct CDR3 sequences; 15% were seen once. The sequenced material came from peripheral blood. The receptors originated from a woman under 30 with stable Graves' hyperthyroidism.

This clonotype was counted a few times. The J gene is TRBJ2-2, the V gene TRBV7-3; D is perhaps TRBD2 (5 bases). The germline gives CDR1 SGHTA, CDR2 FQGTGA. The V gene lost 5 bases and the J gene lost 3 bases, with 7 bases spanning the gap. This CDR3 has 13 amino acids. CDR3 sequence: CASSPDYTGELFF. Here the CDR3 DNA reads TGTGCCAGCAGCCCGGACTACACCGGGGAGCTGTTTTTT. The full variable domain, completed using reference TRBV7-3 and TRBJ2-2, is GAGVSQTPSNKVTEKGKYVELRCDPISGHTALYWYRQSLGQGPEFLIYFQGTGAADDSGLPNDRFFAVRPEGSVSTLKIQRTERGDSAVYLCASSPDYTGELFFGEGSRLTVL.

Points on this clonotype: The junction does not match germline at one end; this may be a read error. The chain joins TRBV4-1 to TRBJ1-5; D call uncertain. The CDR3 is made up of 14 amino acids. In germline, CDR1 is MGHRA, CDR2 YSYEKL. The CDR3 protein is CASCQTGRNQPQHF. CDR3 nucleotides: TGCGCCAGCTGCCAAACCGGGAGGAATCAGCCCCAGCATTTT.

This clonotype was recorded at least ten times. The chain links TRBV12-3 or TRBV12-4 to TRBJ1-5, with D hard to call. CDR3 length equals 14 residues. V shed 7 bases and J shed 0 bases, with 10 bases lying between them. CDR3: CASTQGRSNQPQHF. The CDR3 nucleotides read TGTGCCAGCACCCAAGGACGTAGCAATCAGCCCCAGCATTTT.

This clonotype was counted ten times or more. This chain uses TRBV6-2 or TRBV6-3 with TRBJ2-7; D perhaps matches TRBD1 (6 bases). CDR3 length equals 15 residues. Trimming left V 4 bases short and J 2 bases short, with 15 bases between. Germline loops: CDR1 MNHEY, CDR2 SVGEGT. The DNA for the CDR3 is TGTGCCAGCAGTTCCGGGACACGGGGCACCTACGAGCAGTACTTC. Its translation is CASSSGTRGTYEQYF.

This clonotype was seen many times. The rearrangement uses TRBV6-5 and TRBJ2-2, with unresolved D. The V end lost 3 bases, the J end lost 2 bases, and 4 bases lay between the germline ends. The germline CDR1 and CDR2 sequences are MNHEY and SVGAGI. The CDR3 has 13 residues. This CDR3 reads CASSYSNTGELFF. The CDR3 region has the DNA TGTGCCAGCAGTTATTCAAACACCGGGGAGCTGTTTTTT.

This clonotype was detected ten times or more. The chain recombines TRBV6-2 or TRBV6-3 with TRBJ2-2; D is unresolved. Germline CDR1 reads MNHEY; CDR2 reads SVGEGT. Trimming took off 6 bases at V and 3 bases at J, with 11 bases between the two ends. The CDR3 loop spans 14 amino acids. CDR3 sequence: CASRRSGYTGELFF. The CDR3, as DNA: TGTGCCAGCAGGAGGTCCGGGTACACCGGGGAGCTGTTTTTT.

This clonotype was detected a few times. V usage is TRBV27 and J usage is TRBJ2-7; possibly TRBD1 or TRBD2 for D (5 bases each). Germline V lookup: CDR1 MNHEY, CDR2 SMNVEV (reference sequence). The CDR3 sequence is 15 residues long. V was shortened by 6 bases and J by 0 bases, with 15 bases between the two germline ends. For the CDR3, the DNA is TGTGCCAGCAGCCCCGGTACCGGGGCCTCCTACGAGCAGTACTTC. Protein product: CASSPGTGASYEQYF.

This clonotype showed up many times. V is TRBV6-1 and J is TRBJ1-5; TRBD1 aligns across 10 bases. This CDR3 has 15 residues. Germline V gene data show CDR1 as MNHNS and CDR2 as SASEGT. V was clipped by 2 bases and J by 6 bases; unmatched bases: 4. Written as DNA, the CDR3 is TGTGCCAGCAGTGAATGGGACAGGGGAAGTCAGCCCCAGCATTTT. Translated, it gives CASSEWDRGSQPQHF.

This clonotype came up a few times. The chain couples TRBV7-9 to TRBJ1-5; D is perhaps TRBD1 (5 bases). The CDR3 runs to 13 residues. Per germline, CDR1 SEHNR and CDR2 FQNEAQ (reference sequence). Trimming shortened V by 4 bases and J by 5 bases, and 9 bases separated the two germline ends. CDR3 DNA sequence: TGTGCCAGCAGCTGGGGGTCCGATCAGCCCCAGCATTTT. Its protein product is CASSWGSDQPQHF.

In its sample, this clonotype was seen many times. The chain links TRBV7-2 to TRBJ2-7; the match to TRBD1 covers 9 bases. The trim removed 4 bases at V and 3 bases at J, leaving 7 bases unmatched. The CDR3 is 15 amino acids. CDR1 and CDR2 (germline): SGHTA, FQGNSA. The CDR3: CASSSSGTGNYEQYF. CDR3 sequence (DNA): TGTGCCAGCAGCTCCTCCGGGACAGGGAACTACGAGCAGTACTTC.

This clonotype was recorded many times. The DNA for the CDR3 is TGTGCCAGCGCAGACCTGGGACAGGGAATCGACGAGCAGTACTTC. Protein product: CASADLGQGIDEQYF. The chain recombines TRBV6-1 with TRBJ2-7; 9 positions match TRBD1. This CDR3 has 15 residues. The V gene end was trimmed by 8 bases and the J gene end by 5 bases; junction bases not matched to a gene: 13. Germline V gives CDR1 MNHNS, CDR2 SASEGT.

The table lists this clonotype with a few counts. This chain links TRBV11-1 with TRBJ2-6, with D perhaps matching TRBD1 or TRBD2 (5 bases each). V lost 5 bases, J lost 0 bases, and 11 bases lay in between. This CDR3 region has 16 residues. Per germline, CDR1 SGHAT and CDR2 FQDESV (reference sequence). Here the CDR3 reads CASSPRDPSGANVLTF. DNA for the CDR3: TGTGCCAGCAGCCCAAGGGACCCCTCTGGGGCCAACGTCCTGACTTTC.

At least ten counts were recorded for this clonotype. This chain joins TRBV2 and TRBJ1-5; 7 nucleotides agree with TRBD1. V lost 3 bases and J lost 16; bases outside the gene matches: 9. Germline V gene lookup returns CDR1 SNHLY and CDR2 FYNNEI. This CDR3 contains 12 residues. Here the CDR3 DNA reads TGTGCCAGCAGTGACGGAGGACAGGTTGGACATTTT. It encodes CASSDGGQVGHF.

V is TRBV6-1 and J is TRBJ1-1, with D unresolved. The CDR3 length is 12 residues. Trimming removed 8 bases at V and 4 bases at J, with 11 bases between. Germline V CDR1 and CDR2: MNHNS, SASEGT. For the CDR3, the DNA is TGTGCCAGCGGCGGGAGGACCACTGAAGCTTTCTTT. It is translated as CASGGRTTEAFF.

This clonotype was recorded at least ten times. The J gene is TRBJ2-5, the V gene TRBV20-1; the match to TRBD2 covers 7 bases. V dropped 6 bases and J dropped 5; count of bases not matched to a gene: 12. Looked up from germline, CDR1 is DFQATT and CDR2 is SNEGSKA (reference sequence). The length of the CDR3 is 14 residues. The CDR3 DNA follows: TGCAGTGCCGTGGGAGGGGAGAGTTTGGAGACCCAGTACTTC. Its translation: CSAVGGESLETQYF.

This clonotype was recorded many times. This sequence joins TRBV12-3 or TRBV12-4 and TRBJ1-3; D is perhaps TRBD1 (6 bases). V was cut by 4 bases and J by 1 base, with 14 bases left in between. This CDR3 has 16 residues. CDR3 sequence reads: CASSSSNDRSGNTIYF. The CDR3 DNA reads TGTGCCAGCAGTTCATCAAACGACAGGTCTGGAAACACCATATATTTT.

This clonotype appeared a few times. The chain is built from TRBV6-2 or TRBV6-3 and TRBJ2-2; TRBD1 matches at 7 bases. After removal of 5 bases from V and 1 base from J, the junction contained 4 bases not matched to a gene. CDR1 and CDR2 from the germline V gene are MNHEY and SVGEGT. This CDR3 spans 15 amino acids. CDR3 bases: TGTGCCAGCAGTATTAACAGGGGGAACACCGGGGAGCTGTTTTTT. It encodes CASSINRGNTGELFF.

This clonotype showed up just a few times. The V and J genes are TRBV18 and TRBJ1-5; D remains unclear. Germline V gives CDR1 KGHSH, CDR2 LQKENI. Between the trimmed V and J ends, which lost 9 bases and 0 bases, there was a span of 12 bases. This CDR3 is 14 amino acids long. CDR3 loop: CASSGRYSNQPQHF. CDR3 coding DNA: TGTGCCAGTTCCGGACGGTATAGCAATCAGCCCCAGCATTTT.

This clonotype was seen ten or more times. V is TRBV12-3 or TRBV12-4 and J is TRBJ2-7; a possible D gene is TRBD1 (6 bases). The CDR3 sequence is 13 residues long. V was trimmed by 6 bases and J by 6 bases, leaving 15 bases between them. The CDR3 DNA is TGTGCCAGCAGCACCTCAGGGGATGGCGAGCAGTACTTC. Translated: CASSTSGDGEQYF.

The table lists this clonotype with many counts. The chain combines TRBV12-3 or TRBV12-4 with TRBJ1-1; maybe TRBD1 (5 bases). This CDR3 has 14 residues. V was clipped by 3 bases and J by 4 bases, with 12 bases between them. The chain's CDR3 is CASSFGAAFTEAFF. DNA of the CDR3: TGTGCCAGCAGTTTTGGGGCAGCCTTCACTGAAGCTTTCTTT.

As DNA, the CDR3 is TGTGCCTGGGCAAGGGGGGGACAGCCCCAGCATTTT. It specifies CAWARGGQPQHF. This chain joins TRBV30 and TRBJ1-5; maybe TRBD1 (6 bases). Germline V gives CDR1 GTSNPN, CDR2 SVGIG (reference sequence). The CDR3 consists of 12 residues. V shed 5 bases and J shed 7 bases, with 12 bases lying between them. The full variable domain, its missing parts supplied by reference TRBV30 and TRBJ1-5, is SQTIHQWPATLVQPVGSPLSLECTVEGTSNPNLYWYRQAAGRGLQLLFYSVGIGQISSEVPQNLSASRPQDRQFILSSKKLLLSDSGFYLCAWARGGQPQHFGDGTRLSIL.

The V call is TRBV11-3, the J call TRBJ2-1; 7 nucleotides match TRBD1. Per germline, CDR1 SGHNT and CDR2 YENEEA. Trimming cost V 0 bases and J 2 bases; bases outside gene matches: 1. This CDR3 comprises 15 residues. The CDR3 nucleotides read TGTGCCAGCAGCTTAGAAGACAGGGCCTACAATGAGCAGTTCTTC. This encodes CASSLEDRAYNEQFF. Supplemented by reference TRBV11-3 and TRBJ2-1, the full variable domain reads EAGVVQSPRYKIIEKKQPVAFWCNPISGHNTLYWYLQNLGQGPELLIRYENEEAVDDSQLPKDRFSAERLKGVDSTLKIQPAELGDSAVYLCASSLEDRAYNEQFFGPGTRLTVL.

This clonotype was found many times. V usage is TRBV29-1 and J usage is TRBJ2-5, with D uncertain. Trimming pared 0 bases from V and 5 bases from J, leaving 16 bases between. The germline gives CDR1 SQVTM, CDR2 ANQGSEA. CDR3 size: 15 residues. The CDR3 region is CSVEDAWGVQETQYF. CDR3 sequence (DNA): TGCAGCGTTGAAGATGCTTGGGGTGTTCAGGAGACCCAGTACTTC.

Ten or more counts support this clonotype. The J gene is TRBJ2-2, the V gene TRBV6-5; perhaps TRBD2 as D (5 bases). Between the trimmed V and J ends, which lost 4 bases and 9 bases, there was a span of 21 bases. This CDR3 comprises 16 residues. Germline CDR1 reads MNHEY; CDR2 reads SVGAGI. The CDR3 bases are TGTGCCAGCAGTTCCCTAGGACGGGAACTAACCTGGGAGCTGTTTTTT. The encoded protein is CASSSLGRELTWELFF.

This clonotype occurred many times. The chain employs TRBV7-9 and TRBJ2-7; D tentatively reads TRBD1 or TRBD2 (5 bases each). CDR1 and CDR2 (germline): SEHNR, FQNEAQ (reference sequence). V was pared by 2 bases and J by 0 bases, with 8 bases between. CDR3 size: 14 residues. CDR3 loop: CASSLRDHSYEQYF. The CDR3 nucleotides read TGTGCCAGCAGCTTAAGGGACCACTCCTACGAGCAGTACTTC.